The entry below describes one T cell receptor (beta chain). The sample is drawn from a study of T cell changes during pregnancy in multiple sclerosis. Sequenced by immunoSEQ multiplex PCR; TCRdb stores in-frame clones only, minus some. The sample contains around 96,000 clones, about 94% of which appear only once. The CDR3 totals 15 residues. With V trimmed by 5 bases and J by 0 bases, 4 bases remained unmatched. Germline assignment: CDR1 SGHRS and CDR2 YFSETQ. Sequencing used peripheral blood, obtained in the third trimester of pregnancy. The chain links TRBV5-1 to TRBJ2-7; 11 bases align to TRBD2. This clonotype was obtained from a female donor with multiple sclerosis, enrolled in a pregnancy study. This CDR3 reads CASRETSGASYEQYF. In DNA, the CDR3 is TGCGCCAGCAGGGAGACTAGCGGGGCCTCCTACGAGCAGTACTTC. Supplemented by reference TRBV5-1 and TRBJ2-7, the full variable domain reads KAGVTQTPRYLIKTRGQQVTLSCSPISGHRSVSWYQQTPGQGLQFLFEYFSETQRNKGNFPGRFSGRQFSNSRSEMNVSTLELGDSALYLCASRETSGASYEQYFGPGTRLTVT.